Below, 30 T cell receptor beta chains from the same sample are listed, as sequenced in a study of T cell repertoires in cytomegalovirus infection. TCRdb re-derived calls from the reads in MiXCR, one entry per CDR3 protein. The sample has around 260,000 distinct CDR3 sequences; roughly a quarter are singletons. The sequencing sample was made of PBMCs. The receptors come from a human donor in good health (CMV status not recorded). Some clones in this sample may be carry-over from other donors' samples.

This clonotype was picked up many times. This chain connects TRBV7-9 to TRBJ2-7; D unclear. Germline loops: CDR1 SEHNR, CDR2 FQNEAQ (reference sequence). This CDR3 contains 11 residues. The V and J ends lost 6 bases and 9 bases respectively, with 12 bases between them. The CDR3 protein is CASRPPNGQYF. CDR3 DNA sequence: TGTGCCAGCAGACCTCCGAATGGGCAGTACTTC.

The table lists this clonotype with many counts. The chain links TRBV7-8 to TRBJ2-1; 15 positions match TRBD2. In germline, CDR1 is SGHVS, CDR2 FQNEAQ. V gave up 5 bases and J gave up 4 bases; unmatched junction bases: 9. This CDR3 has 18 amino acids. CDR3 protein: CASSLGTSGRPRYNEQFF. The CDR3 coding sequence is TGTGCCAGCAGCCTTGGGACTAGCGGGAGGCCCCGTTACAATGAGCAGTTCTTC. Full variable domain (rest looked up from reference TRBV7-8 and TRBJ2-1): GAGVSQSPRYKVAKRGQDVALRCDPISGHVSLFWYQQALGQGPEFLTYFQNEAQLDKSGLPSDRFFAERPEGSVSTLKIQRTQQEDSAVYLCASSLGTSGRPRYNEQFFGPGTRLTVL.

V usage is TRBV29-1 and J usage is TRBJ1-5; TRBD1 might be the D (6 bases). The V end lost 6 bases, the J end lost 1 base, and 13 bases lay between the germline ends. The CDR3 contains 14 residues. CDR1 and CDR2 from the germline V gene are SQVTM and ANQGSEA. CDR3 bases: TGCAGCGTACAGGGATCGGGGAGCAATCAGCCCCAGCATTTT. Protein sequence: CSVQGSGSNQPQHF.

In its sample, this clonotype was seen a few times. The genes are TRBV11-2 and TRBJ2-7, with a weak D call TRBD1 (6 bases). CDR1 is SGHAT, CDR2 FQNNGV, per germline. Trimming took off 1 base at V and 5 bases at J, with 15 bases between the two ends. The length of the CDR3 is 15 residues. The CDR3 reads CASSLAGQGWHEQYF. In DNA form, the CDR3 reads TGTGCCAGCAGCTTAGCTGGTCAGGGGTGGCACGAGCAGTACTTC.

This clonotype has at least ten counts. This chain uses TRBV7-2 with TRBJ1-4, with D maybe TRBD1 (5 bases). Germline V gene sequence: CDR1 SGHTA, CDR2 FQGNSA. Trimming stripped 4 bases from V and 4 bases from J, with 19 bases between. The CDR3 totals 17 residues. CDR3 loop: CASSSRTGIRGNEKLFF. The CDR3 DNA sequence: TGTGCCAGCAGCTCACGTACAGGAATACGGGGTAATGAAAAACTGTTTTTT.

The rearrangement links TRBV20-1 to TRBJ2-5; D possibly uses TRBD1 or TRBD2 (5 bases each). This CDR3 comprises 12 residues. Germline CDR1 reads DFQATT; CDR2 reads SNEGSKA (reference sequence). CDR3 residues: CSPLGDGETQYF. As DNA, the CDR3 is TGCAGCCCTTTGGGGGATGGGGAGACCCAGTACTTC.

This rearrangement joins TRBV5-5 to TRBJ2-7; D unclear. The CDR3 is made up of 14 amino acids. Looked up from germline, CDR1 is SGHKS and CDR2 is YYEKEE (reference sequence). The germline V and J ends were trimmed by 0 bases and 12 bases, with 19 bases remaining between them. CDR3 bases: TGTGCCAGCAGCTTGGAAACCCTTCGCCTAGATCGGTACTTC. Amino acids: CASSLETLRLDRYF.

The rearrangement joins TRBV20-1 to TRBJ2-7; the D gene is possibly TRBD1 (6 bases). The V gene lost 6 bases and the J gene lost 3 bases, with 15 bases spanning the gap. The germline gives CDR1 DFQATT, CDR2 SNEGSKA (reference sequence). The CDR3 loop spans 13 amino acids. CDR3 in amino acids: CSAFGQNNYEQYF. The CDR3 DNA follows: TGCAGTGCCTTCGGACAGAATAACTACGAGCAGTACTTC.

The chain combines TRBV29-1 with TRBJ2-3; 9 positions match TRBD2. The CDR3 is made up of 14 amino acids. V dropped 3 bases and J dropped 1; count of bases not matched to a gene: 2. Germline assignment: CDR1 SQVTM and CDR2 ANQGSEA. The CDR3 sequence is CSVEGTSRTDTQYF. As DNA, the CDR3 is TGCAGCGTTGAGGGGACTAGCCGCACAGATACGCAGTATTTT.

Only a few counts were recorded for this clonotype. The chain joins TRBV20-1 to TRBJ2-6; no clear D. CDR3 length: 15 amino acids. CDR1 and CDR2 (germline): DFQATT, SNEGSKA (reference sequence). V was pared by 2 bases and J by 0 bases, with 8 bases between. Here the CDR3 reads CSARPISSGANVLTF. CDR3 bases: TGCAGTGCTAGACCGATAAGCTCTGGGGCCAACGTCCTGACTTTC.

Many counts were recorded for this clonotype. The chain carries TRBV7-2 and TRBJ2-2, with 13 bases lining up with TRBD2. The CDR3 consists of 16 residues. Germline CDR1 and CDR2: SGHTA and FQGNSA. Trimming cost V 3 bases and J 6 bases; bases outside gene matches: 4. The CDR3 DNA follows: TGTGCCAGCAGCTTGCGGACTAGCGGGAGATCCGGGGAGCTGTTTTTT. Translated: CASSLRTSGRSGELFF.

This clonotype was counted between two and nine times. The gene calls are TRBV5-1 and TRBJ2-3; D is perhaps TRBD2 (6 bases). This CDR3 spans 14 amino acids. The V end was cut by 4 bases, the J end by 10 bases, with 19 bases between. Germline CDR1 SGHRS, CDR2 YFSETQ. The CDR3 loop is CASSLAGPEVAQYF. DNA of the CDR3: TGCGCCAGCAGCCTGGCGGGGCCGGAGGTAGCGCAGTATTTT.

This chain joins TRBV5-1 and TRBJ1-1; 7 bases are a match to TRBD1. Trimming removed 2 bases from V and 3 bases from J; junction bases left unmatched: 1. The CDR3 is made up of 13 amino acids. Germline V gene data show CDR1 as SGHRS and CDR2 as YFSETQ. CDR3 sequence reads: CASSFDRDTEAFF. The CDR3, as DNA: TGCGCCAGCAGCTTCGACAGGGACACTGAAGCTTTCTTT.

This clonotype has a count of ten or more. DNA for the CDR3: TGCGCCAGCAGCAAGCGGGTCGGAGAGACCCAGTACTTC. This codes for CASSKRVGETQYF. The chain recombines TRBV4-1 with TRBJ2-5; TRBD2 might be the D (6 bases). Germline assignment: CDR1 MGHRA and CDR2 YSYEKL. V lost 5 bases and J lost 4, with 11 bases in between. The CDR3 loop spans 13 amino acids.

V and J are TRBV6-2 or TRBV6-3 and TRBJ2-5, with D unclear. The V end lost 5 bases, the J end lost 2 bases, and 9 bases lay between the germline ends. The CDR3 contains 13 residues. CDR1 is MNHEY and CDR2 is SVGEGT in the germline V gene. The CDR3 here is CASSRTEQETQYF. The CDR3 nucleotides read TGTGCCAGCAGTCGGACGGAACAAGAGACCCAGTACTTC.

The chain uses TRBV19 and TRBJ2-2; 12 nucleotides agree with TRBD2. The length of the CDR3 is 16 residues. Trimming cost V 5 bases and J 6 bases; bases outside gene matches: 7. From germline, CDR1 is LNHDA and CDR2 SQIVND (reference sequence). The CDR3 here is CASSLRTSGASGELFF. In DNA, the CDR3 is TGTGCCAGTAGTCTCCGGACTAGCGGGGCGTCCGGGGAGCTGTTTTTT.

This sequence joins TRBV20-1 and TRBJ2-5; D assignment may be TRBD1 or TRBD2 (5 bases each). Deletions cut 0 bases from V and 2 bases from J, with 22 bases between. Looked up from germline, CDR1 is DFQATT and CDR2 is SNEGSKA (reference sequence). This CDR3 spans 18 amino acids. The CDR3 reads CSARDVAPRGQIQETQYF. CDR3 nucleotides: TGCAGTGCTAGAGATGTGGCACCGAGGGGCCAAATACAAGAGACCCAGTACTTC.

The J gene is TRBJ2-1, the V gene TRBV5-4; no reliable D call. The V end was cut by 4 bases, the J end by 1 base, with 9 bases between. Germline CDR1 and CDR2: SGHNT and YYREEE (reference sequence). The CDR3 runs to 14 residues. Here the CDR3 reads CASSPTLSYNEQFF. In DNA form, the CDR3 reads TGTGCCAGCAGCCCGACGTTGTCCTACAATGAGCAGTTCTTC. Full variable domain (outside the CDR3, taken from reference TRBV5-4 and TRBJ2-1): ETGVTQSPTHLIKTRGQQVTLRCSSQSGHNTVSWYQQALGQGPQFIFQYYREEENGRGNFPPRFSGLQFPNYSSELNVNALELDDSALYLCASSPTLSYNEQFFGPGTRLTVL.

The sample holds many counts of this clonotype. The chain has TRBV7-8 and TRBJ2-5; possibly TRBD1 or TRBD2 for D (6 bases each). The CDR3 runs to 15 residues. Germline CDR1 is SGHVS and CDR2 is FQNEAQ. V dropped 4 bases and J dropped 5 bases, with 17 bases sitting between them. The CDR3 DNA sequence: TGTGCCAGCAGCTGGGCGGGACACTTCACGGAGACCCAGTACTTC. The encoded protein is CASSWAGHFTETQYF.

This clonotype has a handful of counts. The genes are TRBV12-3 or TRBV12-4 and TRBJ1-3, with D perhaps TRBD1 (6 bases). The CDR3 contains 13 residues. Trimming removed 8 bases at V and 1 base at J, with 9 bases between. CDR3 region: CASGRGSGNTIYF. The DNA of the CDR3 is TGTGCCAGCGGGAGGGGGTCTGGAAACACCATATATTTT.

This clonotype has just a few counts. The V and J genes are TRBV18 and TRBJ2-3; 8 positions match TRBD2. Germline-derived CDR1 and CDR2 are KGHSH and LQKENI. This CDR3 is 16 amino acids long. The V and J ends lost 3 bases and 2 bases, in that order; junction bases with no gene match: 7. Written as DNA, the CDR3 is TGTGCCAGCTCACCGCTTAGCGGGGAATTCACAGATACGCAGTATTTT. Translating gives CASSPLSGEFTDTQYF.

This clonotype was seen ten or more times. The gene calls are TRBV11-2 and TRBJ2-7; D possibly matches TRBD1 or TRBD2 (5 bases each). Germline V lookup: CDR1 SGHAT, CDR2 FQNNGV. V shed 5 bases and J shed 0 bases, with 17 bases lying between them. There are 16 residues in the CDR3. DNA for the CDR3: TGTGCCAGCAGCCAAAAACGGGACGCAAGCTCCTACGAGCAGTACTTC. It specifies CASSQKRDASSYEQYF.

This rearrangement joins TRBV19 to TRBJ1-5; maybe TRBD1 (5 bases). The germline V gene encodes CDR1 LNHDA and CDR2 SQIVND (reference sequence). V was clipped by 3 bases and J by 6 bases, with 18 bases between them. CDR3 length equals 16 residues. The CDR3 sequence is CASSMKFQGPLQPQHF. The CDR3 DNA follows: TGTGCCAGTAGTATGAAATTTCAGGGACCGCTTCAGCCCCAGCATTTT. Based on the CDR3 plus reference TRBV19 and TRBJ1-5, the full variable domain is DGGITQSPKYLFRKEGQNVTLSCEQNLNHDAMYWYRQDPGQGLRLIYYSQIVNDFQKGDIAEGYSVSREKKESFPLTVTSAQKNPTAFYLCASSMKFQGPLQPQHFGDGTRLSIL.

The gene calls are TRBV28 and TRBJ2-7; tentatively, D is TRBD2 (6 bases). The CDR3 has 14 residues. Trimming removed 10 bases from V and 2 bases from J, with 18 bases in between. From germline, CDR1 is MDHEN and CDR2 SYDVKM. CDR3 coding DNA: TGTGCCACCACAGCGGGCAGTGACCCCTACGAGCAGTACTTC. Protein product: CATTAGSDPYEQYF.

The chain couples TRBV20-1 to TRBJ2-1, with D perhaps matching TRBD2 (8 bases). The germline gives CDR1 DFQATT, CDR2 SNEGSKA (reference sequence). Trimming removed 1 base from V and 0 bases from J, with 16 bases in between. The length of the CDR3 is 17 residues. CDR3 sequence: CSARGGGGRSSYNEQFF. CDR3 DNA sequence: TGCAGTGCTAGAGGAGGGGGCGGGAGGTCCTCCTACAATGAGCAGTTCTTC.

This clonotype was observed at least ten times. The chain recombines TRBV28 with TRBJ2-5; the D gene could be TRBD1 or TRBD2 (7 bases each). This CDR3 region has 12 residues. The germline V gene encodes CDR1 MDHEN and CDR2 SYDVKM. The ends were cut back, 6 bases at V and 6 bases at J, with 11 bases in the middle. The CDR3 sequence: CASSQGGKTQYF. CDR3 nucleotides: TGTGCCAGCAGCCAGGGGGGGAAGACCCAGTACTTC.

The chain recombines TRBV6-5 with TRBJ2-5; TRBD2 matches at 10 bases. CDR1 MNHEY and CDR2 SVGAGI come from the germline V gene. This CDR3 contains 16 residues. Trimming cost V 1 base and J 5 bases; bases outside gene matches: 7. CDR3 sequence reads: CASSYFSSGGSETQYF. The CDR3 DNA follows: TGTGCCAGCAGTTACTTTTCTAGCGGGGGATCGGAGACCCAGTACTTC.

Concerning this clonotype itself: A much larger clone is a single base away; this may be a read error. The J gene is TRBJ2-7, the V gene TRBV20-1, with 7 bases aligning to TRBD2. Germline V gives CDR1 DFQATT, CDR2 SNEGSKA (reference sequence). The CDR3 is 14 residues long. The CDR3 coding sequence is TGCAGGGCTAGCAAGGGGAGGGTTTCCTACGAGCAGTACTTC. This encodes CRASKGRVSYEQYF.

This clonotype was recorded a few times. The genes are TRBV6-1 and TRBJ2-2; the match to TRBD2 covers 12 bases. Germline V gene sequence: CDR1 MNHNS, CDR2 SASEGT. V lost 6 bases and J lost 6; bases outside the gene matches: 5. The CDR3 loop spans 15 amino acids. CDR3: CASRGLAGLSGELFF. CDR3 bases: TGTGCCAGCAGAGGACTAGCGGGACTTTCCGGGGAGCTGTTTTTT.

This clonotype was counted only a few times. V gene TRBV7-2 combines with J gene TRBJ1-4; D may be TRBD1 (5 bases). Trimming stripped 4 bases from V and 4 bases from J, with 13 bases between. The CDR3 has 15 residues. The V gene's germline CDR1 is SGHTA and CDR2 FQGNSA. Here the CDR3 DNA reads TGTGCCAGCAGCTCAGGGTCTGACAGTAATGAAAAACTGTTTTTT. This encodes CASSSGSDSNEKLFF.